The table lists the clone carrying this TCR beta chain with many counts. Antigen specificity is unknown. This sample is part of a study of T cells in Graves' hyperthyroidism and ophthalmopathy. Findings and limits, study-wide: From stable hyperthyroidism, ophthalmopathy was set apart by a 13 V-J model.

Deletions cut 1 base from V and 5 bases from J, with 14 bases between. Germline V lookup: CDR1 SEHNR, CDR2 FQNEAQ (reference sequence). The CDR3 length is 15 residues. Lactation, pregnancy, other autoimmune disease or uncontrolled infection excluded patients. RNA transcripts served as the template for amplifying TCR beta CDR3 regions. HTBI primers were the set used in a first-round RT-PCR of the TCR CDR3. A single record per CDR3 protein comes from TCRdb applying MiXCR to the multiplex PCR reads. The repertoire has under 600,000 distinct CDR3 sequences, roughly 16% of them found once; the top ten carry roughly 3%.

The chain couples TRBV7-9 to TRBJ1-1; D call uncertain. The specimen sequenced was blood. This sequence originates from a woman between 40 and 50 years old with Graves' ophthalmopathy. CDR3 in DNA: TGTGCCAGCAGCTTAGGTGGCAGTGGGAGGACTGAAGCTTTCTTT. It specifies CASSLGGSGRTEAFF.